This passage covers 22 T cell receptor beta chains from one sample sequenced in a study of PD-1 blockade in classical Hodgkin lymphoma (dated by TCRdb to 2020 to 2022). What this sample's time point label stands for: cycle 1 day 1 (C1D1), immediately before nivolumab initiation. All trial patients had relapsed after autologous stem cell transplantation, with cohorts A, B and C differing in prior brentuximab vedotin exposure. The library came from the immunoSEQ multiplex PCR assay. TCRdb holds this immuneACCESS table with in-frame rearrangements only. Some clones are missing; in checked studies, unresolved V genes explain under half, and the rest has no known cause. This sample holds about 16,000 clones; approximately 60% were observed only once. The ten largest clones take up around 10% of the sample. This specimen consisted of peripheral blood mononuclear cells (PBMCs), obtained at baseline. The receptor source for this set is a human donor with classical Hodgkin lymphoma.

The sample holds a few counts of this clone. The chain carries TRBV9 and TRBJ2-3, with 8 bases identical to TRBD2. V was clipped by 1 base and J by 0 bases; unmatched bases: 7. Germline CDR1 SGDLS, CDR2 YYNGEE. The CDR3 loop spans 17 amino acids. CDR3 protein: CASSVRASGSSTDTQYF. CDR3 DNA: TGTGCCAGCAGCGTAAGGGCTAGCGGGTCCAGCACAGATACGCAGTATTTT.

This clone was counted only a few times. The chain uses TRBV28 and TRBJ2-3; no firm D call. The CDR3 runs 16 residues. The germline CDR1 and CDR2 sequences are MDHEN and SYDVKM. Trimming pared 6 bases from V and 0 bases from J, leaving 16 bases between. CDR3 DNA sequence: TGTGCCAGCAGGGTTAGGAGTAGCCATAGCACAGATACGCAGTATTTT. As protein: CASRVRSSHSTDTQYF.

This clone occurred once. The genes are TRBV7-9 and TRBJ2-7; no firm D call. Germline assignment: CDR1 SEHNR and CDR2 FQNEAQ (reference sequence). The CDR3 is made up of 13 amino acids. Trimming pared 5 bases from V and 5 bases from J, leaving 13 bases between. CDR3 coding DNA: TGTGCCAGCAGCCCCGGACCTTCCCACGAGCAGTACTTC. It yields the protein CASSPGPSHEQYF.

The chain uses TRBV5-1 and TRBJ2-1, with a weak D call TRBD2 (5 bases). V was cut by 0 bases and J by 5 bases, with 12 bases left in between. CDR1 SGHRS and CDR2 YFSETQ come from the germline V gene. This CDR3 has 15 residues. The CDR3 protein is CASSLDLASDNEQFF. CDR3 bases: TGCGCCAGCAGCTTGGACCTAGCCTCAGACAATGAGCAGTTCTTC.

This clone was detected a few times. V and J are TRBV5-1 and TRBJ2-3; TRBD1 matches 8 bases. Germline V CDR1 and CDR2: SGHRS, YFSETQ. The ends lost 1 base at V and 2 bases at J; junction bases unmatched: 3. CDR3 length equals 15 residues. The CDR3 spells CASSLTGGLTDTQYF. The CDR3, as DNA: TGCGCCAGCAGCTTGACAGGGGGGCTCACAGATACGCAGTATTTT. The variable domain in full, completed from reference TRBV5-1 and TRBJ2-3, reads KAGVTQTPRYLIKTRGQQVTLSCSPISGHRSVSWYQQTPGQGLQFLFEYFSETQRNKGNFPGRFSGRQFSNSRSEMNVSTLELGDSALYLCASSLTGGLTDTQYFGPGTRLTVL.

This clone was picked up a small number of times. CDR3 loop: CASSLTGPGQPQHF. DNA of the CDR3: TGTGCCAGCAGTCTCACAGGGCCAGGACAGCCCCAGCATTTT. The V gene is TRBV27, the J gene TRBJ1-5; D may be TRBD1 (6 bases). The CDR3 runs to 14 residues. Germline V gene data show CDR1 as MNHEY and CDR2 as SMNVEV (reference sequence). The ends were cut back, 5 bases at V and 7 bases at J, with 15 bases in the middle.

This clone was recorded a few times. The gene calls are TRBV15 and TRBJ1-2; 7 nucleotides match TRBD1. The trim removed 5 bases at V and 2 bases at J, leaving 5 bases unmatched. Germline V lookup: CDR1 LNHNV, CDR2 YYDKDF (reference sequence). The CDR3 covers 14 residues. The CDR3 reads CATSPGQQNYGYTF. The CDR3 nucleotides are TGTGCCACCAGCCCGGGACAGCAGAACTATGGCTACACCTTC. Supplemented by reference TRBV15 and TRBJ1-2, the full variable domain reads DAMVIQNPRYQVTQFGKPVTLSCSQTLNHNVMYWYQQKSSQAPKLLFHYYDKDFNNEADTPDNFQSRRPNTSFCFLDIRSPGLGDTAMYLCATSPGQQNYGYTFGSGTRLTVV.

This chain links TRBV7-6 with TRBJ1-1; D is perhaps TRBD1 (5 bases). Trimming pared 6 bases from V and 4 bases from J, leaving 15 bases between. The CDR3 has 14 amino acids. Germline V lookup: CDR1 SGHVS, CDR2 FNYEAQ. This CDR3 reads CASSPPGRGTEAFF. The CDR3, as DNA: TGTGCCAGCAGTCCCCCCGGGAGGGGCACTGAAGCTTTCTTT.

This chain joins TRBV11-2 and TRBJ1-3; D unclear. Trimming pared 5 bases from V and 3 bases from J, leaving 14 bases between. Per the germline V gene, CDR1 is SGHAT and CDR2 is FQNNGV. This CDR3 region has 15 residues. This CDR3 reads CASSPLERDGNTIYF. DNA for the CDR3: TGTGCCAGCAGCCCGTTGGAACGAGATGGAAACACCATATATTTT.

The V call is TRBV29-1, the J call TRBJ2-3; D possibly matches TRBD1 or TRBD2 (6 bases each). Germline CDR1 is SQVTM and CDR2 is ANQGSEA. The CDR3 is 14 amino acids. V was trimmed by 1 base and J by 5 bases, leaving 13 bases between them. Here the CDR3 reads CSVEGGRGVDTQYF. In DNA, the CDR3 is TGCAGCGTTGAAGGTGGTAGGGGGGTAGATACGCAGTATTTT.

This clone has only a few counts. The V and J genes are TRBV11-2 and TRBJ2-1; either TRBD1 or TRBD2 may fit D (5 bases each). Germline V CDR1 and CDR2: SGHAT, FQNNGV. CDR3 length: 15 residues. V lost 5 bases to trimming and J lost 7 bases, with 18 bases between them. The CDR3 is CASSPVRGARNEQFF. CDR3 nucleotide sequence: TGTGCCAGCAGCCCCGTGAGGGGCGCGAGGAATGAGCAGTTCTTC. The full variable domain, its missing parts supplied by reference TRBV11-2 and TRBJ2-1, is EAGVAQSPRYKIIEKRQSVAFWCNPISGHATLYWYQQILGQGPKLLIQFQNNGVVDDSQLPKDRFSAERLKGVDSTLKIQPAKLEDSAVYLCASSPVRGARNEQFFGPGTRLTVL.

The genes are TRBV28 and TRBJ1-3; D remains ambiguous. Trimming shortened V by 3 bases and J by 0 bases, and 6 bases separated the two germline ends. The germline V gene encodes CDR1 MDHEN and CDR2 SYDVKM. The CDR3 is made up of 14 amino acids. The CDR3 spells CASSFAASGNTIYF. In nucleotides, the CDR3 is TGTGCCAGCAGTTTTGCCGCCTCTGGAAACACCATATATTTT.

This clone appeared a few times. This chain connects TRBV6-5 to TRBJ1-1; D may be TRBD1 (6 bases). Germline V lookup: CDR1 MNHEY, CDR2 SVGAGI. Trimming left V 4 bases short and J 3 bases short, with 12 bases between. CDR3 length: 14 residues. CDR3 loop: CASSSWGQDTEAFF. CDR3 nucleotides: TGTGCCAGCAGTTCCTGGGGGCAGGACACTGAAGCTTTCTTT.

This rearrangement joins TRBV28 to TRBJ1-1; D remains unclear. Germline-derived CDR1 and CDR2 are MDHEN and SYDVKM. Trimming removed 3 bases from V and 6 bases from J, with 11 bases in between. There are 13 residues in the CDR3. The CDR3 here is CASSLPGGAEAFF. CDR3 sequence (DNA): TGTGCCAGCAGTTTGCCCGGTGGGGCTGAAGCTTTCTTT.

The V call is TRBV5-8, the J call TRBJ1-1, with 9 bases identical to TRBD1. The CDR3 runs 15 residues. V gave up 1 base and J gave up 9 bases; unmatched junction bases: 10. From germline, CDR1 is SGHTS and CDR2 YDEGEE. The CDR3 loop is CASSLQGQGPYKAFF. In DNA form, the CDR3 reads TGTGCCAGCAGCTTGCAGGGACAGGGTCCCTATAAAGCTTTCTTT. Drawing the rest from reference TRBV5-8 and TRBJ1-1, the complete variable domain is EAGVTQSPTHLIKTRGQQATLRCSPISGHTSVYWYQQALGLGLQFLLWYDEGEERNRGNFPPRFSGRQFPNYSSELNVNALELEDSALYLCASSLQGQGPYKAFFGQGTRLTVV.

The V and J genes are TRBV7-9 and TRBJ1-5; D ambiguous. Trimming stripped 2 bases from V and 3 bases from J, with 8 bases between. Germline lookup yields CDR1 SEHNR and CDR2 FQNEAQ (reference sequence). The CDR3 totals 14 residues. The CDR3 protein is CASSLSSHNQPQHF. The CDR3 DNA sequence: TGTGCCAGCAGCTTAAGCTCACACAATCAGCCCCAGCATTTT.

This rearrangement joins TRBV14 to TRBJ2-7; D not resolved. The CDR3 contains 15 residues. The V end lost 0 bases, the J end lost 6 bases, and 15 bases lay between the germline ends. In germline, CDR1 is SGHDN, CDR2 FVKESK. CDR3 sequence reads: CASSQDSGFRAEQYF. CDR3 DNA sequence: TGTGCCAGCAGCCAAGATTCGGGTTTCCGGGCCGAGCAGTACTTC.

The chain's CDR3 is CSVSLTGLHEQFF. The CDR3 DNA sequence: TGCAGCGTTTCCCTGACAGGGTTACATGAGCAGTTCTTC. The V and J genes are TRBV29-1 and TRBJ2-1; 7 bases map to TRBD1. Trimming at V came to 5 bases and at J to 8 bases, leaving 9 bases not matched to a gene. CDR1 and CDR2 (germline): SQVTM, ANQGSEA. CDR3 size: 13 residues.

As to this clone: A read error may produce the germline difference seen at one junction end. This chain joins TRBV5-1 and TRBJ2-7, with TRBD1 matching over 11 bases. Germline loops: CDR1 SGHRS, CDR2 YFSETQ. The CDR3 is 13 residues long. The CDR3 DNA reads TGTGCCAGCAGCTGGGACAGGGGGTACGAGCAGTACTTC. It translates to CASSWDRGYEQYF.

This clone was counted between two and nine times. The J gene is TRBJ1-1, the V gene TRBV7-9; TRBD1 matches at 9 bases. J was trimmed by 5 bases and V by 1 base; bases with no gene match: 2. CDR1 and CDR2 (germline): SEHNR, FQNEAQ (reference sequence). CDR3 size: 14 residues. This chain's CDR3 is CASSLGTGVTEAFF. As DNA, the CDR3 is TGTGCCAGCAGCTTAGGGACAGGGGTGACTGAAGCTTTCTTT.

The V call is TRBV7-9, the J call TRBJ2-7; 9 bases line up with TRBD2. The V and J ends lost 4 bases and 5 bases, in that order; junction bases with no gene match: 6. The CDR3 extends over 14 amino acids. The germline V gene encodes CDR1 SEHNR and CDR2 FQNEAQ (reference sequence). CDR3 in amino acids: CASSSPAGGHEQYF. CDR3 in DNA: TGTGCCAGCAGCTCTCCAGCGGGAGGTCACGAGCAGTACTTC.

The rearrangement links TRBV7-9 to TRBJ2-5; 14 bases match TRBD2. The CDR3 is 15 amino acids. With 5 bases clipped from V and 4 bases from J, the junction kept 3 bases outside the gene matches. The V gene's germline CDR1 is SEHNR and CDR2 FQNEAQ (reference sequence). The CDR3 reads CASSRLAGGRETQYF. In DNA, the CDR3 is TGTGCCAGCAGCCGACTAGCGGGAGGGCGAGAGACCCAGTACTTC.